This T cell receptor beta chain originates from a study of shared clonotypes between healthy human individuals. Germline CDR1 and CDR2: MNHEY and SMNVEV (reference sequence). This CDR3 comprises 14 residues. Trimming left V 0 bases short and J 7 bases short, with 9 bases between. Method: immunoSEQ multiplex PCR; TCRdb's copy keeps in-frame clones and lacks some. Altogether about 1 million clones are present, under 80% being singletons, with the ten largest covering approximately 1.5%. The chain is built from TRBV27 and TRBJ1-4; tentatively, D is TRBD1 (5 bases). Sample: memory CD4+ T cells sorted from blood. The subset here: CD45RA-negative fraction. This TCR was recovered from a man between 18 and 29 years old in good health. CDR3 sequence reads: CASSLSRDFEKLFF. In nucleotides, the CDR3 is TGTGCCAGCAGTTTATCCCGGGACTTTGAAAAACTGTTTTTT.